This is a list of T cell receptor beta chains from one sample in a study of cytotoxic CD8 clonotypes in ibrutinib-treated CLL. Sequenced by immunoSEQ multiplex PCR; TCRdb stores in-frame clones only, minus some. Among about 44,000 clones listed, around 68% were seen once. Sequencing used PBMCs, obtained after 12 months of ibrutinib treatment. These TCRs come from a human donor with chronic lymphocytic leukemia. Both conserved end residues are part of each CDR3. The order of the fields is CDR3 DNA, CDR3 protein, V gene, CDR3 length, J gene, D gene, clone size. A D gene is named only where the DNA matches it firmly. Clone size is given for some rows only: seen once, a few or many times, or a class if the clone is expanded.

CDR3 DNA: TGCGCCAGCAGCCAAGAACCTGAGGGTCCTTTGGGAAACACCATATATTTT
CDR3 protein: CASSQEPEGPLGNTIYF
V gene: TRBV4-1
CDR3 length: 17
J gene: TRBJ1-3
D gene: .
clone size: .

CDR3 DNA: TGTGCCAGCCGGGACAGGGGCACCTACGAGCAGTACTTC
CDR3 protein: CASRDRGTYEQYF
V gene: TRBV19
CDR3 length: 13
J gene: TRBJ2-7
D gene: TRBD1
clone size: .

CDR3 DNA: TGCGCCAGCAGCTTGCGGCAAGAGCAGTTCTTC
CDR3 protein: CASSLRQEQFF
V gene: TRBV5-1
CDR3 length: 11
J gene: TRBJ2-1
D gene: .
clone size: few

CDR3 DNA: TGTGCCAGCAGCTTGGCCCGGCGGGGGCTCGGTGAAAAACTGTTTTTT
CDR3 protein: CASSLARRGLGEKLFF
V gene: TRBV5-8
CDR3 length: 16
J gene: TRBJ1-4
D gene: .
clone size: .

CDR3 DNA: TGTGCCAGCCTCAGAACTAGCACAGATACGCAGTATTTT
CDR3 protein: CASLRTSTDTQYF
V gene: TRBV6-5
CDR3 length: 13
J gene: TRBJ2-3
D gene: .
clone size: .

CDR3 DNA: TGTGCCAGCAGTTACCGTACAGGGGGCACAGATACGCAGTATTTT
CDR3 protein: CASSYRTGGTDTQYF
V gene: TRBV6-6
CDR3 length: 15
J gene: TRBJ2-3
D gene: TRBD1
clone size: .

CDR3 DNA: TGTGCCAGTAGGCCCCCCGGCCTTAACACTGAAGCTTTCTTT
CDR3 protein: CASRPPGLNTEAFF
V gene: TRBV19
CDR3 length: 14
J gene: TRBJ1-1
D gene: .
clone size: .

CDR3 DNA: TGTGCCAGCAGCTTATGGGGGGGCGGAGATACGCAGTATTTT
CDR3 protein: CASSLWGGGDTQYF
V gene: TRBV7-3
CDR3 length: 14
J gene: TRBJ2-3
D gene: .
clone size: .

CDR3 DNA: TGTGCCAGCAGTTTAAGGCAGGGCCTCTACGAGCAGTACTTC
CDR3 protein: CASSLRQGLYEQYF
V gene: TRBV28
CDR3 length: 14
J gene: TRBJ2-7
D gene: .
clone size: few

CDR3 DNA: TGTGCCAGCAGCGCCCCAAGGAACAGCATTTATAACTATGGCTACACCTTC
CDR3 protein: CASSAPRNSIYNYGYTF
V gene: TRBV25-1
CDR3 length: 17
J gene: TRBJ1-2
D gene: .
clone size: .

CDR3 DNA: TGTGCCAGCAAGATAGCGGGGACATTCGATGAGCAGTTCTTC
CDR3 protein: CASKIAGTFDEQFF
V gene: TRBV14
CDR3 length: 14
J gene: TRBJ2-1
D gene: TRBD2
clone size: .

CDR3 DNA: TGTGCCAGCTCACCACCCGGGACAGGGGCTAACTATGGCTACACCTTC
CDR3 protein: CASSPPGTGANYGYTF
V gene: TRBV18
CDR3 length: 16
J gene: TRBJ1-2
D gene: TRBD1
clone size: few

CDR3 DNA: TGCAGCGTTGACGGGACAGGGTCAGGAAACACCATATATTTT
CDR3 protein: CSVDGTGSGNTIYF
V gene: TRBV29-1
CDR3 length: 14
J gene: TRBJ1-3
D gene: TRBD1
clone size: .

CDR3 DNA: TGTGCCAGTAGTATAGAAGGTTTAGGGACCCAGTACTTC
CDR3 protein: CASSIEGLGTQYF
V gene: TRBV19
CDR3 length: 13
J gene: TRBJ2-5
D gene: .
clone size: .

CDR3 DNA: TGTGCCAGCAGCCCGCCTGGCGGGGGGGCCGTCGGGGAGCTGTTTTTT
CDR3 protein: CASSPPGGGAVGELFF
V gene: TRBV7-2
CDR3 length: 16
J gene: TRBJ2-2
D gene: TRBD2
clone size: .

CDR3 DNA: TGTGCCAGCAGCTTCCAGGGGGGAGAAGCTTTCTTT
CDR3 protein: CASSFQGGEAFF
V gene: TRBV11-2
CDR3 length: 12
J gene: TRBJ1-1
D gene: TRBD1
clone size: .

CDR3 DNA: TGTGCCAGCAGTGAAGCTCTAGGGGGAGGTGAAAAACTGTTTTTT
CDR3 protein: CASSEALGGGEKLFF
V gene: TRBV6-1
CDR3 length: 15
J gene: TRBJ1-4
D gene: .
clone size: .

CDR3 DNA: TGCGCCAGCAGCTCGGGGGATACGGGCAATCAGCCCCAGCATTTT
CDR3 protein: CASSSGDTGNQPQHF
V gene: TRBV5-1
CDR3 length: 15
J gene: TRBJ1-5
D gene: .
clone size: .

CDR3 DNA: TGTGCCAGCAGGTATACTTCACAGGGCTCCTACGAGCAGTACTTC
CDR3 protein: CASRYTSQGSYEQYF
V gene: TRBV27
CDR3 length: 15
J gene: TRBJ2-7
D gene: .
clone size: few

CDR3 DNA: TGTGCCAGTACCAGGGGGCAAAGCTACACCTTC
CDR3 protein: CASTRGQSYTF
V gene: TRBV19
CDR3 length: 11
J gene: TRBJ1-2
D gene: TRBD1
clone size: .

CDR3 DNA: TGTGCCAGCAGTCGACGCCGGGGCCCGCTCCAGAGTGGCTACACCTTC
CDR3 protein: CASSRRRGPLQSGYTF
V gene: TRBV28
CDR3 length: 16
J gene: TRBJ1-2
D gene: .
clone size: few

CDR3 DNA: TGTGCCAGGGAGGGGTCTGGAAACACCATATATTTT
CDR3 protein: CAREGSGNTIYF
V gene: TRBV2
CDR3 length: 12
J gene: TRBJ1-3
D gene: .
clone size: few

CDR3 DNA: TGTGCCAGCAGCCGCCCGGGTCCCTTTGGCTACACCTTC
CDR3 protein: CASSRPGPFGYTF
V gene: TRBV6-5
CDR3 length: 13
J gene: TRBJ1-2
D gene: .
clone size: .

CDR3 DNA: TGTGCCAGCAGCTTGGAGGGTCCGAATGAGCAGTTCTTC
CDR3 protein: CASSLEGPNEQFF
V gene: TRBV5-6
CDR3 length: 13
J gene: TRBJ2-1
D gene: .
clone size: few

CDR3 DNA: TGTGCCAGCTCAGCTCGTTCGGCGGGGACAGGGGGCTACGAGCAGTACTTC
CDR3 protein: CASSARSAGTGGYEQYF
V gene: TRBV7-8
CDR3 length: 17
J gene: TRBJ2-7
D gene: TRBD1
clone size: .

CDR3 DNA: TGTGCCAGCAGCCTACAGGGGGTGAACACCGGGGAGCTGTTTTTT
CDR3 protein: CASSLQGVNTGELFF
V gene: TRBV6-5
CDR3 length: 15
J gene: TRBJ2-2
D gene: TRBD1
clone size: few

CDR3 DNA: TGTGCCAGCTCACACGAGACTAGGCCCCACGAGCAGTACTTC
CDR3 protein: CASSHETRPHEQYF
V gene: TRBV18
CDR3 length: 14
J gene: TRBJ2-7
D gene: .
clone size: .

CDR3 DNA: TGTGCCAGCAGCGAGGACGCGGGGCAAGAGACCCAGTACTTC
CDR3 protein: CASSEDAGQETQYF
V gene: TRBV7-9
CDR3 length: 14
J gene: TRBJ2-5
D gene: .
clone size: .

CDR3 DNA: TGTGCCAGCAGTTACCTGGACAGGGCTGATCGCGGCTACACCTTC
CDR3 protein: CASSYLDRADRGYTF
V gene: TRBV6-5
CDR3 length: 15
J gene: TRBJ1-2
D gene: TRBD1
clone size: .

CDR3 DNA: TGTGCCAGCAGTGACTCCTGGGGGACTGAAGCTTTCTTT
CDR3 protein: CASSDSWGTEAFF
V gene: TRBV6-4
CDR3 length: 13
J gene: TRBJ1-1
D gene: .
clone size: few

CDR3 DNA: TGCGCCAGCAGCTTGGGGCAGGGGGTAAACTATGGCTACACCTTC
CDR3 protein: CASSLGQGVNYGYTF
V gene: TRBV5-1
CDR3 length: 15
J gene: TRBJ1-2
D gene: TRBD1
clone size: .

CDR3 DNA: TGCGCCAGCAGCTTGTCAACAGGGCTCAGCACCGGGGAGCTGTTTTTT
CDR3 protein: CASSLSTGLSTGELFF
V gene: TRBV5-1
CDR3 length: 16
J gene: TRBJ2-2
D gene: .
clone size: few

CDR3 DNA: TGCGCCAGCAGCCACTGGGCGCAGGGGCAATTTCGTGGTGAAAAACTGTTTTTT
CDR3 protein: CASSHWAQGQFRGEKLFF
V gene: TRBV5-1
CDR3 length: 18
J gene: TRBJ1-4
D gene: .
clone size: few

CDR3 DNA: TGTGCCAGCAGCTTGGGGACAGGTCCCTACGAGCAGTACTTC
CDR3 protein: CASSLGTGPYEQYF
V gene: TRBV9
CDR3 length: 14
J gene: TRBJ2-7
D gene: TRBD1
clone size: .

CDR3 DNA: TGTGCCAGCAGTGACCTACTAGCGGGGGGGATATATGCAGATACGCAGTATTTT
CDR3 protein: CASSDLLAGGIYADTQYF
V gene: TRBV2
CDR3 length: 18
J gene: TRBJ2-3
D gene: TRBD2
clone size: once

CDR3 DNA: TGTGCCAGCAGTTACGCTGGACGGCTCAATGAAAAACTGTTTTTT
CDR3 protein: CASSYAGRLNEKLFF
V gene: TRBV6-5
CDR3 length: 15
J gene: TRBJ1-4
D gene: .
clone size: .

CDR3 DNA: TGCGCCAGCAGCCCCGGACTAGCGGGCTACAATGAGCAGTTCTTC
CDR3 protein: CASSPGLAGYNEQFF
V gene: TRBV10-1
CDR3 length: 15
J gene: TRBJ2-1
D gene: TRBD2
clone size: .

CDR3 DNA: TGTGCCAGCAGCTTAGGTACAGGGGGGAAACTGTTTTTT
CDR3 protein: CASSLGTGGKLFF
V gene: TRBV7-2
CDR3 length: 13
J gene: TRBJ1-4
D gene: TRBD1
clone size: .

CDR3 DNA: TGTGCCAGCAGCCCTACCAGCGGGGGGCCCCAGAGGGAGCTGTTTTTT
CDR3 protein: CASSPTSGGPQRELFF
V gene: TRBV7-3
CDR3 length: 16
J gene: TRBJ2-2
D gene: TRBD2
clone size: .

CDR3 DNA: TGCGCCAGCAGCTTGGATCCAGCGGGGTTATTGAATGAGCAGTTCTTC
CDR3 protein: CASSLDPAGLLNEQFF
V gene: TRBV5-1
CDR3 length: 16
J gene: TRBJ2-1
D gene: TRBD2
clone size: .

CDR3 DNA: TGCGCCAGCAGCATGACCTACTCTGGAAACACCATATATTTT
CDR3 protein: CASSMTYSGNTIYF
V gene: TRBV5-1
CDR3 length: 14
J gene: TRBJ1-3
D gene: .
clone size: .

CDR3 DNA: TGTGCCAGCAGCTTATACGGGACAGGACGCTCCTACGAGCAGTACTTC
CDR3 protein: CASSLYGTGRSYEQYF
V gene: TRBV7-3
CDR3 length: 16
J gene: TRBJ2-7
D gene: TRBD1
clone size: .